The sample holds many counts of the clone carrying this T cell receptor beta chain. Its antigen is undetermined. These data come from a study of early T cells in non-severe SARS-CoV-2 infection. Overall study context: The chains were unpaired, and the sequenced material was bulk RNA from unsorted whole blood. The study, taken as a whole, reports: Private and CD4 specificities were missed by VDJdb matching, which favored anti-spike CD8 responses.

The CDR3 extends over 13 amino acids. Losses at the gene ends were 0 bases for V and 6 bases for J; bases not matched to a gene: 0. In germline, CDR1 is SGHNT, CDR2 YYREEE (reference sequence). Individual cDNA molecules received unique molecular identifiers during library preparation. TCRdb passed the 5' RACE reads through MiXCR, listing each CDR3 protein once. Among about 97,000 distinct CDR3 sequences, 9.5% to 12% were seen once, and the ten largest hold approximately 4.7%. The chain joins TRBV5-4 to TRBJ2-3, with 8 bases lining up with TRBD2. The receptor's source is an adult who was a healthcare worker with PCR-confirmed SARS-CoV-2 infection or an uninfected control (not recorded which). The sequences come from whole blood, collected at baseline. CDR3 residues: CASSLGGRDTQYF. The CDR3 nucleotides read TGTGCCAGCAGCTTGGGCGGGAGGGATACGCAGTATTTT.